What follows are 5 T cell receptor beta chains derived from one specimen sequenced in a study of tumor and adjacent non-tumor tissue in lung cancer. The library came from three nested PCR rounds adapted from ARM-PCR protocols. TCRdb reprocessed the multiplex PCR reads via MiXCR and lists one record per CDR3 protein. The sample lists about 98,000 distinct CDR3 sequences, 80% occurring once. RNA was extracted from bulk tissue without any cell sorting. The normal lung tissue was taken more than 3 cm from the tumor edge. The sequenced material came from distant non-tumor lung tissue. These TCRs come from a man in his 60s with small cell lung cancer.

As to this clonotype: Sequence at one end of the junction differs from germline and may be a read error. V is TRBV29-1 and J is TRBJ2-1; D gene ambiguous. The germline gives CDR1 SQVTM, CDR2 ANQGSEA. The CDR3 has 15 residues. DNA for the CDR3: TGCAACGTTGAATTAACGTGCAATCCCTACAATGAGCAGTTCTTC. It is translated as CNVELTCNPYNEQFF.

With regard to this clonotype: The conserved phenylalanine or tryptophan is not found at the CDR3 terminus, so this likely reflects a read error. V gene TRBV29-1 combines with J gene TRBJ2-5, with 9 bases that match TRBD1. Germline V gives CDR1 SQVTM, CDR2 ANQGSEA. This CDR3 is 13 amino acids long. Here the CDR3 reads CGGTGGAMETQYL. The CDR3 DNA follows: TGCGGCGGAACAGGGGGCGCTATGGAGACCCAGTACCTC.

Note on this clonotype: A junction end diverges from the germline sequence, so it may reflect a read error. The rearrangement joins TRBV19 to TRBJ1-2; 9 bases align to TRBD1. From germline, CDR1 is LNHDA and CDR2 SQIVND (reference sequence). The CDR3 sequence is 13 residues long. The CDR3 DNA follows: TGTGTCAGTAGTATGAAGACAGGGGGTGGCTACACCTTC. The encoded protein is CVSSMKTGGGYTF. Looking up the rest from reference TRBV19 and TRBJ1-2 gives the full variable domain: DGGITQSPKYLFRKEGQNVTLSCEQNLNHDAMYWYRQDPGQGLRLIYYSQIVNDFQKGDIAEGYSVSREKKESFPLTVTSAQKNPTAFYLCVSSMKTGGGYTFGSGTRLTVV.

This rearrangement joins TRBV6-5 to TRBJ2-1, with 11 bases aligning to TRBD2. J lost 5 bases, V lost 11 bases, and 17 bases had no gene match. From germline, CDR1 is MNHEY and CDR2 SVGAGI. The CDR3 consists of 17 residues. The CDR3 here is CAGNYSIWGLADNEQFF. The CDR3 bases are TGTGCCGGCAATTATTCGATCTGGGGACTAGCGGACAATGAGCAGTTCTTC.

This clonotype appeared a few times. A much larger clonotype is one base distant, so this may be a read error. This chain uses TRBV5-1 with TRBJ2-3; 8 bases map to TRBD2. Germline V CDR1 and CDR2: SGHRS, YFSETQ. This CDR3 has 15 residues. The CDR3 loop reads CVSSRSGSSADTQYF. Here the CDR3 DNA reads TGCGTCAGCAGCAGAAGCGGGAGTTCCGCAGATACGCAGTATTTT. Drawing the rest from reference TRBV5-1 and TRBJ2-3, the complete variable domain is KAGVTQTPRYLIKTRGQQVTLSCSPISGHRSVSWYQQTPGQGLQFLFEYFSETQRNKGNFPGRFSGRQFSNSRSEMNVSTLELGDSALYLCVSSRSGSSADTQYFGPGTRLTVL.